This is a list of T cell receptor beta chains from one sample in a study of cytomegalovirus exposure and HLA in healthy donors. The repertoire was sequenced with immunoSEQ multiplex PCR; TCRdb's copy has only in-frame clones and lacks some. The sample holds about 54,000 clones, about 80% seen once. Sequenced sample: PBMCs. The receptors here all came from a female donor in good health and CMV-seronegative. The CDR3 runs from the conserved cysteine through the conserved F or W. Each record gives: clone size, V gene, D gene, J gene, CDR3 protein, CDR3 DNA. The D gene is left open where the match is weak. Clone size is shown for a subset of rows, as once, few, many or a class of expanded clone.

>-|TRBV2|TRBD2|TRBJ2-3
CASSLGLVEADTQYF
TGTGCCAGCAGTTTGGGACTAGTGGAGGCAGATACGCAGTATTTT
>-|TRBV2|TRBD1|TRBJ2-5
CASSPTGIETQYF
TGTGCCAGCAGTCCGACAGGGATAGAGACCCAGTACTTC
>-|TRBV18|TRBD1|TRBJ1-2
CASSFDRARGGYTF
TGTGCCAGCTCATTCGACAGGGCCAGGGGTGGCTACACCTTC
>-|TRBV15|TRBD1|TRBJ1-2
CATSRDGDRATGGYGYTF
TGTGCCACCAGCAGAGATGGGGACAGAGCGACAGGCGGCTATGGCTACACCTTC
>-|TRBV9|-|TRBJ1-2
CASSPGSQGNPNYGYTF
TGTGCCAGCAGCCCCGGTTCTCAGGGGAACCCCAACTATGGCTACACCTTC
>-|TRBV6-1|-|TRBJ1-1
CASSEFRCEAFF
TGTGCCAGCAGTGAATTCAGGTGTGAAGCTTTCTTT
>once|TRBV15|TRBD1|TRBJ2-1
CATSRRQGGSWNEQFF
TGTGCCACCAGCCGAAGACAGGGTGGTTCTTGGAATGAGCAGTTCTTC
>few|TRBV7-9|TRBD2|TRBJ2-7
CASIGTTDYEQYF
TGTGCCAGCATTGGGACTACCGACTACGAGCAGTACTTC
>-|TRBV6-4|-|TRBJ2-1
CASSEDGSSYNEQFF
TGTGCCAGCAGTGAAGACGGGAGCTCCTACAATGAGCAGTTCTTC
>-|TRBV25-1|-|TRBJ1-2
CASSDGPLTNYGYTF
TGTGCCAGCAGTGATGGCCCTTTAACTAACTATGGCTACACCTTC
>few|TRBV11-2|-|TRBJ2-7
CASSYPASLFSSYEQYF
TGTGCCAGCAGCTATCCGGCTAGCCTCTTTTCTTCCTACGAGCAGTACTTC
>-|TRBV2|-|TRBJ1-2
CASSEARRNYGYTF
TGTGCCAGCAGTGAAGCGCGGAGGAACTATGGCTACACCTTC
>few|TRBV4-2|TRBD1|TRBJ1-4
CASSQGRFGDSNEKLFF
TGTGCCAGCAGCCAAGGGAGGTTTGGGGACAGTAATGAAAAACTGTTTTTT
>-|TRBV4-3|-|TRBJ2-2
CASSQGSNTGELSF
TGCGCCAGCAGCCAAGGGTCCAACACCGGGGAGCTGTCTTTT
>-|TRBV18|TRBD1|TRBJ1-1
CASSQTGTVNPEAFF
TGTGCCAGCTCCCAAACCGGGACAGTTAACCCTGAAGCTTTCTTT
>-|TRBV4-1|TRBD1|TRBJ2-5
CASSLQGAMSETQYF
TGCGCCAGCAGCCTACAGGGGGCTATGTCAGAGACCCAGTACTTC
>-|TRBV9|-|TRBJ2-1
CASSGLSLYNEQFF
TGTGCCAGCAGCGGGCTCAGTCTTTACAATGAGCAGTTCTTC
>-|TRBV19|-|TRBJ2-2
CASSTTGELFF
TGTGCCAGTAGTACAACCGGGGAGCTGTTTTTT
>-|TRBV7-9|-|TRBJ1-2
CASSWTASYGYTF
TGTGCCAGCAGCTGGACAGCGAGCTATGGCTACACCTTC
>-|TRBV6-1|TRBD1|TRBJ1-5
CASSGGTALGRDQPQHF
TGTGCCAGCAGTGGGGGGACAGCCCTTGGTAGGGATCAGCCCCAGCATTTT
>-|TRBV19|-|TRBJ1-6
CASSINWKGPSYNSPLHF
TGTGCCAGTAGTATAAACTGGAAGGGGCCTTCCTATAATTCACCCCTCCACTTT
>-|TRBV7-9|TRBD1|TRBJ2-1
CASSPLPGTGLYNEQFF
TGTGCCAGCAGCCCATTACCCGGGACAGGGCTCTACAATGAGCAGTTCTTC
>-|TRBV7-9|-|TRBJ1-1
CASSFSFGGAEAFF
TGTGCCAGCAGCTTTAGTTTTGGGGGCGCTGAAGCTTTCTTT
>-|TRBV9|TRBD2|TRBJ2-1
CASSVAVTSGGEQFF
TGTGCCAGCAGCGTAGCAGTGACTAGCGGGGGCGAGCAGTTCTTC
>-|TRBV9|-|TRBJ1-4
CASSGPGKRNEKLFF
TGTGCCAGCAGCGGACCGGGAAAAAGAAATGAAAAACTGTTTTTT
>-|TRBV19|-|TRBJ1-1
CASSSQGFIAFF
TGTGCCAGTAGTAGCCAGGGATTTATAGCTTTCTTT
>-|TRBV27|-|TRBJ2-7
CASSLPGHTYEQYF
TGTGCCAGCAGTTTACCGGGACATACCTACGAGCAGTACTTC
>-|TRBV6-1|TRBD1|TRBJ1-4
CASSVTTGGYDGYEKLFF
TGTGCCAGCAGTGTTACGACAGGGGGATACGACGGCTATGAAAAACTGTTTTTT
>-|TRBV4-3|-|TRBJ2-7
CASSPRYPGNYEQYF
TGCGCCAGCAGCCCCCGGTACCCGGGGAACTACGAGCAGTACTTC
>-|TRBV5-4|TRBD1|TRBJ2-7
CASSLDRGNSYEQYF
TGTGCCAGCAGCCTCGACAGGGGTAACTCCTACGAGCAGTACTTC
>-|TRBV6-1|-|TRBJ2-1
CASRTGAAFPNEQFF
TGTGCCAGCAGGACAGGAGCCGCTTTTCCCAATGAGCAGTTCTTC
>-|TRBV5-6|TRBD1|TRBJ1-6
CASSYRTGHNSPLHF
TGTGCCAGCAGTTATCGGACAGGTCATAATTCACCCCTCCACTTT
>few|TRBV6-5|TRBD1|TRBJ1-6
CASRRRTGDNSPLHF
TGTGCCAGCAGGAGAAGGACAGGGGACAATTCACCCCTCCACTTT
>-|TRBV27|-|TRBJ1-1
CASSPALGGHSNMNTEAFF
TGTGCCAGCAGTCCAGCGTTGGGGGGGCACAGTAACATGAACACTGAAGCTTTCTTT
>-|TRBV9|-|TRBJ1-6
CASSGAGRKNSPLHF
TGTGCCAGCAGTGGGGCAGGGCGGAAGAATTCACCCCTCCACTTT
>few|TRBV15|-|TRBJ2-7
CATSREDFYEQYF
TGTGCCACCAGCAGAGAAGACTTCTACGAGCAGTACTTC
>few|TRBV5-4|-|TRBJ1-2
CASSLGAGNYGYTF
TGTGCCAGCAGCTTAGGGGCGGGGAACTATGGCTACACCTTC
>-|TRBV4-3|-|TRBJ1-3
CASSQGDSGNTIYF
TGCGCCAGCAGCCAAGGAGACTCTGGAAACACCATATATTTT
>once|TRBV5-6|-|TRBJ2-5
CASSLYGETQETQYF
TGTGCCAGCAGCTTGTACGGGGAGACCCAAGAGACCCAGTACTTC
>-|TRBV9|-|TRBJ1-2
CASSPRLGSPNYGYTF
TGTGCCAGCAGCCCCCGCCTAGGCTCGCCTAACTATGGCTACACCTTC
>-|TRBV6-1|-|TRBJ2-7
CASSEIQNYEQYF
TGTGCCAGCAGTGAAATACAAAACTACGAGCAGTACTTC
>-|TRBV7-9|-|TRBJ2-1
CASSLWKGNYNEQFF
TGTGCCAGCAGCTTATGGAAGGGGAACTACAATGAGCAGTTCTTC
>-|TRBV14|TRBD1|TRBJ2-7
CASSGQGEYEQYF
TGTGCCAGCAGCGGACAGGGGGAGTACGAGCAGTACTTC
>few|TRBV5-4|TRBD1|TRBJ2-7
CASSPPGQVFHEQYF
TGTGCCAGCAGCCCACCGGGACAGGTTTTCCACGAGCAGTACTTC
>-|TRBV7-9|TRBD1|TRBJ2-2
CASSPTWTGEVRAGELFF
TGTGCCAGCAGCCCCACCTGGACAGGGGAGGTCAGGGCCGGGGAGCTGTTTTTT
>-|TRBV5-1|TRBD1|TRBJ2-7
CASSLAGTGNEQYF
TGCGCCAGCAGCTTGGCCGGGACAGGGAACGAGCAGTACTTC
>-|TRBV18|-|TRBJ1-1
CASSEVVNTEAFF
TGTGCCAGCTCAGAGGTTGTGAACACTGAAGCTTTCTTT
>once|TRBV12-5|TRBD1|TRBJ2-2
CASGLAGQGIPGELFF
TGTGCTAGTGGTTTGGCGGGACAGGGGATCCCCGGGGAGCTGTTTTTT
>-|TRBV15|-|TRBJ1-5
CATSRALTGNRDGNQPQHF
TGTGCCACCAGCCGCGCCCTAACAGGGAATAGAGACGGCAATCAGCCCCAGCATTTT
>-|TRBV10-3|-|TRBJ1-2
CAISELGGYTF
TGTGCCATCAGTGAGTTGGGCGGCTACACCTTC
>-|TRBV4-1|-|TRBJ2-7
CASSPHLSGGAQYEQYF
TGCGCCAGCAGCCCGCATCTTTCGGGGGGCGCCCAATACGAGCAGTACTTC
>once|TRBV19|TRBD1|TRBJ2-7
CASRRQGTYEQYF
TGTGCCAGTAGGAGACAGGGAACCTACGAGCAGTACTTC
>once|TRBV19|-|TRBJ1-1
CASSVGKRATEAFF
TGTGCCAGTAGTGTAGGTAAGAGGGCTACTGAAGCTTTCTTT
>-|TRBV9|-|TRBJ2-3
CASSSPRSTDTQYF
TGTGCCAGCAGCTCCCCTAGGAGCACAGATACGCAGTATTTT
>-|TRBV9|TRBD1|TRBJ1-2
CASSVSHRGLSGYTF
TGTGCCAGCAGCGTAAGCCACAGGGGTCTTAGTGGCTACACCTTC